This T cell receptor beta chain was retrieved from a study of T cell responses to AZD1222 COVID-19 vaccine. Generated by immunoSEQ multiplex PCR, the TCRdb table keeps only in-frame clones and is missing some. The data contain about 70,000 clones, roughly 84% of them singletons. General study findings and limits: Spike-specific TCR breadth rose after two AZD1222 doses, and depth rose as well. Most donors were white British and more were female, and clonal diversity was possibly underestimated.

In its sample, this clone was seen a few times. The target antigen is unknown. The sequenced sample was peripheral blood, obtained on day 0 of AZD1222 vaccination. This sequence originates from an adult in good health.

Written as DNA, the CDR3 is TGTGCCAGCAGTTTCCAAGGGTTCACTGAAGCTTTCTTT. Encoded protein: CASSFQGFTEAFF. The genes are TRBV12-3 or TRBV12-4 and TRBJ1-1; D is ambiguous. This CDR3 region has 13 residues. V gave up 3 bases and J gave up 4 bases, with 9 bases separating them.